Shown below are 12 T cell receptor beta chains from a single sample sequenced in a study of long-term antiretroviral therapy in people with HIV (dated 2022 in TCRdb). The immunoSEQ hsTCRB v3.0 assay was used at survey level resolution to sequence the TRB variable region. The table comes from immuneACCESS by way of TCRdb, which keeps in-frame sequences with V and J called. Part of the clones is missing from these tables; in studies checked, under half for an unresolved V gene and the rest for unknown reasons. This sample comprises tens of thousands of clones, 78% of them detected only once. The top ten clones comprise around 8% of the sample. This specimen was unsorted PBMCs, taken 3.1 years after starting antiretroviral therapy. These receptors were obtained from a woman in her forties or fifties with HIV.

The chain uses TRBV27 and TRBJ1-2; weak D call: TRBD1 (6 bases). CDR1 and CDR2 from the germline V gene are MNHEY and SMNVEV (reference sequence). The germline V and J ends were trimmed by 5 bases and 7 bases, with 17 bases remaining between them. The CDR3 length is 14 residues. The chain's CDR3 is CASSTFGGASGYTF. CDR3 nucleotide sequence: TGTGCCAGCAGTACCTTTGGGGGGGCGAGTGGCTACACCTTC.

The V and J genes are TRBV20-1 and TRBJ1-2; D is unresolved. This CDR3 spans 11 amino acids. With 7 bases removed from V and 4 bases from J, the gap between germline ends came to 10 bases. The V gene's germline CDR1 is DFQATT and CDR2 SNEGSKA (reference sequence). CDR3 sequence: CSVMASYGYTF. The DNA of the CDR3 is TGCAGTGTAATGGCCTCCTATGGCTACACCTTC.

The rearrangement links TRBV6-6 to TRBJ2-3, with 12 bases fitting TRBD2. CDR1 is MNHNY and CDR2 is SVGAGI in the germline V gene (reference sequence). The CDR3 contains 16 residues. Trimming at V came to 6 bases and at J to 0 bases, leaving 4 bases not matched to a gene. CDR3 DNA: TGTGCCAGCAGCCCGACTAGCGGGGGCAGCACAGATACGCAGTATTTT. Amino acid sequence: CASSPTSGGSTDTQYF.

The chain recombines TRBV28 with TRBJ2-7, with a weak D call TRBD1 (7 bases). Germline CDR1 is MDHEN and CDR2 is SYDVKM. V was pared by 10 bases and J by 0 bases, with 19 bases between. The CDR3 covers 15 residues. The CDR3 spells CATGGGGRDSYEQYF. In DNA, the CDR3 is TGTGCCACGGGCGGAGGGGGCCGCGACTCCTACGAGCAGTACTTC.

The V gene is TRBV5-1, the J gene TRBJ1-3; D possibly corresponds to TRBD1 (6 bases). Per germline, CDR1 SGHRS and CDR2 YFSETQ. This CDR3 is built from 14 residues. V shed 3 bases and J shed 4 bases, with 11 bases lying between them. This CDR3 reads CASSSRTDGNTIYF. CDR3 DNA: TGCGCCAGCAGCTCCCGGACAGACGGAAACACCATATATTTT.

The sample holds a few counts of this clone. V gene TRBV4-1 combines with J gene TRBJ2-7, with 10 bases aligning to TRBD1. The CDR3 loop spans 15 amino acids. CDR1 MGHRA and CDR2 YSYEKL come from the germline V gene. V shed 4 bases and J 3 bases; nucleotides not matched to a gene: 6. The CDR3 DNA is TGCGCCAGCAGCCTCGGACAGGGGGGGTACTACGAGCAGTACTTC. Its translation: CASSLGQGGYYEQYF.

V usage is TRBV27 and J usage is TRBJ2-2; D is uncertain. The V gene lost 7 bases and the J gene lost 4 bases, with 10 bases spanning the gap. Germline loops: CDR1 MNHEY, CDR2 SMNVEV (reference sequence). This CDR3 comprises 13 residues. The CDR3 here is CASTGHPTGELFF. The CDR3 DNA follows: TGTGCCAGCACGGGCCACCCCACCGGGGAGCTGTTTTTT.

This sequence joins TRBV5-1 and TRBJ1-4; the match to TRBD1 covers 7 bases. The CDR3 extends over 15 amino acids. Per germline, CDR1 SGHRS and CDR2 YFSETQ. V lost 2 bases, J lost 8 bases, and 9 bases stayed unmatched. The CDR3 DNA is TGCGCCAGCAGCTTCTCTGACAGGGCCCAAGAAAAACTGTTTTTT. This translates into CASSFSDRAQEKLFF.

This clone has just a few counts. The gene calls are TRBV7-9 and TRBJ1-2, with 7 nucleotides matching TRBD1. The CDR3 runs 13 residues. The ends lost 6 bases at V and 8 bases at J; junction bases unmatched: 9. The germline gives CDR1 SEHNR, CDR2 FQNEAQ (reference sequence). The CDR3 nucleotides are TGTGCCAGCAGATTCCGGGACAGTGAAGGCTACACCTTC. Translating it yields CASRFRDSEGYTF. Drawing the rest from reference TRBV7-9 and TRBJ1-2, the complete variable domain is DTGVSQNPRHKITKRGQNVTFRCDPISEHNRLYWYRQTLGQGPEFLTYFQNEAQLEKSRLLSDRFSAERPKGSFSTLEIQRTEQGDSAMYLCASRFRDSEGYTFGSGTRLTVV.

The rearrangement joins TRBV5-1 to TRBJ1-3; D is ambiguous. CDR3 length: 16 amino acids. With 2 bases removed from V and 2 bases from J, the gap between germline ends came to 14 bases. Per the germline V gene, CDR1 is SGHRS and CDR2 is YFSETQ. The CDR3 nucleotides are TGCGCCAGCAGCTTCGATCCAGGACTGACTGGAAACACCATATATTTT. Translating gives CASSFDPGLTGNTIYF. Full variable domain (missing parts from reference TRBV5-1 and TRBJ1-3): KAGVTQTPRYLIKTRGQQVTLSCSPISGHRSVSWYQQTPGQGLQFLFEYFSETQRNKGNFPGRFSGRQFSNSRSEMNVSTLELGDSALYLCASSFDPGLTGNTIYFGEGSWLTVV.

J is TRBJ1-2 and V is TRBV5-1; 7 nucleotides agree with TRBD1. CDR1 is SGHRS and CDR2 is YFSETQ in the germline V gene. This CDR3 is 17 amino acids long. V shed 10 bases, J shed 3 bases, and the junction held 21 bases outside the gene matches. The CDR3 here is CACSPQGPPDRDYGYTF. As DNA, the CDR3 is TGCGCCTGCTCACCCCAGGGCCCCCCCGACAGGGACTATGGCTACACCTTC.

The chain carries TRBV27 and TRBJ1-1; a weak D match, TRBD1 (6 bases). Germline V gene lookup returns CDR1 MNHEY and CDR2 SMNVEV (reference sequence). V lost 3 bases and J 4 bases, leaving 12 bases between the germline ends. The CDR3 runs 14 residues. The CDR3 reads CASSFGGPSTEAFF. CDR3 nucleotide sequence: TGTGCCAGCAGTTTCGGGGGGCCGAGCACTGAAGCTTTCTTT.